This record concerns one T cell receptor (beta chain) sequence. The specificity of this receptor is unknown. No clone much larger than this one lies a single base away; base qualities are absent. The data were obtained in a study of cytomegalovirus exposure and HLA in healthy donors (dated by TCRdb to 2016 to 2017). Study-level background: An earlier analysis of approximately 640 of the donors reported 276 Gb of sequence data and approximately 110 million unique TCR beta sequences from about 179 million T cells. An early release that covered about 600 HLA-typed donors contained about 300 gigabases of sequencing data and about 84 million unique TCR sequences. Among the 398 genotyped donors, approximately 82% belonged to the genetic ancestry cluster associated with self-reported Caucasian donors. The aim of the study was to test whether cataloging public T cell receptors could identify signatures of past pathogen exposure. The T cell repertoires of under 750 subjects were profiled by immunosequencing and related to cytomegalovirus serostatus. In addition to the first cohort of 666 subjects, a separate validation cohort of some 120 different subjects was used. To predict cytomegalovirus infection status, the study combined high-throughput TCR immunosequencing, statistical association of individual TCRs with disease status, and machine learning. A later analysis re-examined previously published TCR beta repertoires from over 500 donors and added high-resolution HLA genotyping to investigate patterns of TCR occurrence. In the later analysis, no new phenotypic data were used to find candidate immune exposures; instead, reliance was placed on TCR beta sequences and their occurrence across donors. To decide whether each TCR beta V gene segment behaved as functional or pseudogenic, an earlier analysis of over 500 of the donors relied on high-throughput TCR beta sequencing. Alongside the repertoire data, information on donor age, sex, ethnicity and CMV serostatus was compiled. A later genetic analysis used genome-wide SNP genotypes for about 60% of the roughly 700 donors, treating that subset as a discovery cohort. All discovery cohort repertoires had been generated using a single sequencing platform. Both class I and class II loci were covered by HLA typing, at four-digit resolution. The number of donors typed differed by locus, with 629-630 for A, B, C, DRB1 and DQB1, approximately 500 for DQA1, approximately 570 for DPA1, and 450 to 480 for DPB1. Roughly five DR-DQ haplotypes were handled as single units for association and clustering, since linkage in the cohort was strong. Across some 400 genotyped donors of the cohort, an average of approximately 240,000 unique TCR beta nucleotide sequences per donor were sequenced, and roughly a sixth of those sequences were non-productive.

Libraries came from the immunoSEQ multiplex PCR assay. The multiplex PCR relied on a mix of 60 forward primers for TCR Vbeta segments and 13 reverse primers for TCR Jbeta segments. The CDR3 region of rearranged TCR beta genes was amplified from genomic DNA by a multiplex PCR assay. Amplified TCR beta libraries were sequenced as 87-base-pair reads on the Illumina HiSeq System. Regarding the original processing steps: In a later analysis, tens of millions of unique TCR beta chains were counted across the approximately 640 repertoires, and roughly 10 million of these chains were shared by at least two donors. A nearest-neighbor algorithm error-corrected the raw reads and collapsed the reads into unique sequences, merging closely related sequences to remove PCR and sequencing errors. V, D and J gene segments were assigned by aligning CDR3 sequences to IMGT reference sequences. For a sequence to be retained, a match of at least six nucleotides was required to both a V gene segment and a J gene segment. Rearrangements were classified as productive when the CDR3 lacked stop codons and remained in frame with V and J, and all other rearrangements were classified as non-productive. CDR3 was defined according to IMGT convention as the region running from the second conserved V-encoded cysteine to the conserved J-encoded phenylalanine. The earlier analysis of 550 to 650 of the donors excluded any sequence lacking an unambiguous match to a single V gene segment. An earlier analysis of a few hundred of the donors called V segments functional above 56.7% productive rearrangements and segregating when the between-donor standard deviation exceeded 5%. To diagnose cytomegalovirus status from the catalog of TCR beta chain sequences, a statistical classification framework was built. V and J gene assignment, in a later analysis, came from comparing TCR nucleotide sequences with IMGT/GENE-DB human TR gene sequences. In a later analysis, CDR3 sequences and most-parsimonious VDJ recombination scenarios were assigned using the TCRdist pipeline. A later analysis defined each TCR beta chain by its CDR3 amino acid sequence plus V-gene family, and excluded reads lacking a unique V-gene family. A later analysis removed roughly 590 highly shared, low-generation-probability nucleotide sequences to deal with suspected cross-contamination and a sequencing artifact. For each public chain, a later analysis derived a clonal expansion index from normalized ranks of inferred template counts within each repertoire. In a later analysis, generation probabilities were computed with a VDJ recombination model fitted to out-of-frame rearrangements, and the resulting probabilities were checked against IGoR. In a later analysis, hypergeometric tests were used to score TCR-TCR, TCR-HLA and TCR-CMV co-occurrence, with a repertoire-size bias correction applied to TCR pairs. False discovery rates were estimated in a later analysis by permuting HLA or CMV assignments 20 times. A later analysis grouped co-occurring TCRs with DBSCAN, adding TCRdist sequence similarity when clustering within HLA-allele-positive subsets. For co-occurrence clustering, repertoires with fewer than 30,000 or more than 120,000 public chains were excluded, along with 4 to 6 repertoires with anomalous nucleotide sharing. The clones in this table, taken by TCRdb from immuneACCESS, are in-frame only. Not every clone is retained; where verified, under half of the shortfall comes from an unresolved V gene, and the cause of the rest is unknown. V and J calls and clone size are as listed in that table; D and trimming were resolved from the DNA. Recorded for this sample are over 95,000 clones; 77% of them occurred a single time. Together, the top ten hold 7.7% of the sample.

The cohort consisted of 670 or so healthy bone marrow donors. At the time of sampling, every cohort member was nominally healthy, though immune exposures that went unrecorded were likely present. The donor tested CMV seronegative, placing the donor among the 300 to 450 seronegative members of the cohort. A peripheral blood sample was collected from each donor, and TCR beta sequencing was performed on peripheral blood mononuclear cells. Genomic DNA extraction from the blood cell samples was performed with the Qiagen DNeasy Blood Extraction Kit. Study-wide findings and limitations: Compared with the roughly 720-donor mean, donors in an Asian-associated ancestry cluster had fewer N-insertions in productive TCRs, according to a later genetic analysis. When HLA alleles, especially DR and DQ, strongly co-occurred, attributing TCR associations to individual alleles was difficult. A further reported finding was that TCR beta sequences accurately predicted the HLA-A and HLA-B alleles for most subjects in the first cohort. Some IMGT-functional V segments, including TRBV6-2 and TRBV6-3, could not be told apart with the 87-base-pair reads, so those segments were excluded. The classifier was reported to diagnose cytomegalovirus status with high specificity and sensitivity in both the original cohort and the validation cohort. Immune exposure information for the cohort was limited to CMV serostatus. A later analysis associated 16,951 TCR beta sequences with specific HLA alleles at a false discovery rate of 0.05. Correlated functional status among segregating V segments might reflect linkage disequilibrium, but an unknown experimental factor could not be ruled out. Compared with equally common non-associated chains, HLA-associated TCR beta chains in a later analysis were more clonally expanded and had lower generation probabilities. Across donors, most TCR sequences were observed very rarely, whereas some public TCRs were present in many individuals. Because some donors lacked HLA typing at each locus, the association tests relied only on the typed subset. According to a later analysis, TCR association rates differed among HLA loci, with DRB1 alleles showing the most associated TCRs and HLA-C alleles showing the fewest. In vitro tests confirmed that three of the cytomegalovirus-associated TCR beta chains recognize cytomegalovirus antigens. A cluster of highly shared sequence variants was judged likely to represent a technical artifact of the sequencing pipeline. In an earlier analysis of about 540 of the donors, most TCR beta V segments were observed in productive rearrangements about 87% or about 30% of the time, broadly matching IMGT annotations. A later genetic analysis associated a missense DCLRE1C variant with V-gene and J-gene trimming of TCR beta chains, and an independent cohort replicated the association. According to a later analysis, parvovirus B19, influenza, CMV and Epstein-Barr virus appeared linked to several top co-occurrence clusters. A total of 150 or so TCR beta chains were listed by the study as associated with cytomegalovirus. The cohort was sequenced for TCR beta chains only, and without alpha or paired-chain data the features that could be detected were limited. It was suggested by the authors that the approach could potentially be generalized to other disease states and immunological phenotypes. Fewer than 20 rarely observed V segments, including chromosome 9 orphons, were excluded from the earlier analysis of a few hundred of the donors because counts were too low. A later analysis found that most CMV-associated TCR beta chains appeared HLA-restricted, with HLA associations seemingly driven largely by CMV exposure. Roughly uniform sequencing depth across donors was assumed in presence/absence analyses, although this assumption may not hold.

The V end gives up 3 bases and the J end 1 base, leaving 3 bases in the junction not matched to a gene. Taken from cysteine to phenylalanine, the CDR3 has 15 residues. The CDR3 DNA has 45 bases and is translated from base 1. From the germline V gene, CDR1 is SGDLS and CDR2 is YYNGEE. The TCR originated in a female donor in good health and CMV-seronegative. This sequence uses TRBV9 and TRBJ1-4, and TRBD1 matches 7 of the central bases. Sequenced: PBMCs. The nucleotide sequence reads TGTGCCAGCAGCGCCGGGGACAGAACTAATGAAAAACTGTTTTTT. This gives the protein CASSAGDRTNEKLFF.